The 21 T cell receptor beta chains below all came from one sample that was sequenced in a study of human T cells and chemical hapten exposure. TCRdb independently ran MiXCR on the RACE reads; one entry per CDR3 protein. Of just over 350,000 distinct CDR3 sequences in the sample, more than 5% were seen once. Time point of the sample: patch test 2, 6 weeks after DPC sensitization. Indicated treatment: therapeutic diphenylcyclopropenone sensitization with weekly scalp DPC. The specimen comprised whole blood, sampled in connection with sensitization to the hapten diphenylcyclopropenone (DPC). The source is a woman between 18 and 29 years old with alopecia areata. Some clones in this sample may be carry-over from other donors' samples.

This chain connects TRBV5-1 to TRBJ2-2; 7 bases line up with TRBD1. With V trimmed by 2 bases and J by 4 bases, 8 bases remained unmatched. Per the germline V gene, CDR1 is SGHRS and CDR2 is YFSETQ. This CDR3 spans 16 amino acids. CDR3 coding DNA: TGCGCCAGCAGCTTCGGGACAGCTCGAGGCACCGGGGAGCTGTTTTTT. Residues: CASSFGTARGTGELFF.

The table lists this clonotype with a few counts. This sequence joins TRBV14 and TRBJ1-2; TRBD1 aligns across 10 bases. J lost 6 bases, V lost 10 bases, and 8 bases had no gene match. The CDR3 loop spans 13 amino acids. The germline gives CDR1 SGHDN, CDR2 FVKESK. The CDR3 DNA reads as TGTGCCACCAGGGGACAGGGGATTGATGGCTACACCTTC. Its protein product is CATRGQGIDGYTF.

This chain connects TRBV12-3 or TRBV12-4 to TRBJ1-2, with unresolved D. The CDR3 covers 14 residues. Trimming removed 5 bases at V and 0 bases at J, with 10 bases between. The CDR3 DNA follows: TGTGCCAGCAGTCTTAACACAGCTAACTATGGCTACACCTTC. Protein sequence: CASSLNTANYGYTF.

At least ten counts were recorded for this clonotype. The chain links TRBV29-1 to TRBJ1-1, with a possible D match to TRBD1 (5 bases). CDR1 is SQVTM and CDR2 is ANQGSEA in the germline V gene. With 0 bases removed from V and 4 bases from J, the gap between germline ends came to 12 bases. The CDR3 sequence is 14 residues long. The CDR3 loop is CSVEDGLQATEAFF. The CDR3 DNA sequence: TGCAGCGTTGAAGATGGGCTACAGGCCACTGAAGCTTTCTTT.

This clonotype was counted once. The CDR3: CASSLGQGLSGTQYF. The CDR3, as DNA: TGTGCCAGCAGCTTGGGACAGGGTTTATCGGGGACCCAGTACTTC. The V call is TRBV7-2, the J call TRBJ2-5; 9 nucleotides agree with TRBD1. The CDR3 consists of 15 residues. J gave up 7 bases and V 3 bases, and 9 bases lay outside the gene matches. Germline CDR1 is SGHTA and CDR2 is FQGNSA.

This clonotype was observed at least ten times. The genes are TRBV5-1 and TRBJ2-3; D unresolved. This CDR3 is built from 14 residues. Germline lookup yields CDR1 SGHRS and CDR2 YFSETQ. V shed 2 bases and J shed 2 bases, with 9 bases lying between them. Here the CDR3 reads CASSLGGTTDTQYF. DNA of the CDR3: TGCGCCAGCAGCTTAGGCGGAACCACAGATACGCAGTATTTT.

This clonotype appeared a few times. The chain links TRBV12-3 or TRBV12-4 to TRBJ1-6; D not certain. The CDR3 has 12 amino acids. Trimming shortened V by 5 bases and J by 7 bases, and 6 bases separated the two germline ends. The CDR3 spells CASSIRNSPLHF. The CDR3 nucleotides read TGTGCCAGCAGTATACGGAATTCACCCCTCCACTTT.

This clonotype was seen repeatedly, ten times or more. CDR3 in amino acids: CASSLGRSAGTDTQYF. The CDR3 DNA reads as TGTGCCAGCAGCTTGGGCAGATCTGCTGGGACAGATACGCAGTATTTT. This chain connects TRBV7-2 to TRBJ2-3, with unresolved D. The V gene lost 3 bases and the J gene lost 3 bases, with 16 bases spanning the gap. The CDR3 is 16 amino acids. Looked up from germline, CDR1 is SGHTA and CDR2 is FQGNSA.

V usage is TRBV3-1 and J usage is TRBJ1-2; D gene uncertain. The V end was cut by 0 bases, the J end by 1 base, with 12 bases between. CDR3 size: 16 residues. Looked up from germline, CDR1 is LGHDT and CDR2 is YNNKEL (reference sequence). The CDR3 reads CASSQDLGRFNYGYTF. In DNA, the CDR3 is TGTGCCAGCAGCCAAGACCTAGGGCGGTTTAACTATGGCTACACCTTC.

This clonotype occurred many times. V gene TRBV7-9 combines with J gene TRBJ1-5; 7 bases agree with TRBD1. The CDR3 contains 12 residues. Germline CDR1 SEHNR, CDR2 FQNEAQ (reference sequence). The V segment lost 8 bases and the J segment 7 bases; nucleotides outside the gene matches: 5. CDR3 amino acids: CASATGRQPQHF. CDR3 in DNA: TGTGCCAGCGCGACAGGGAGGCAGCCCCAGCATTTT.

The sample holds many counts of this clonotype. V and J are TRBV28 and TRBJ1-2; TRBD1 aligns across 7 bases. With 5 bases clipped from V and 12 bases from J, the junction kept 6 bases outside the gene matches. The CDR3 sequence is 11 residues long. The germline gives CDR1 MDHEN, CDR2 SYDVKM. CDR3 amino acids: CASSIAGGHTF. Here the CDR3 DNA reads TGTGCCAGCAGTATTGCAGGGGGGCACACCTTC.

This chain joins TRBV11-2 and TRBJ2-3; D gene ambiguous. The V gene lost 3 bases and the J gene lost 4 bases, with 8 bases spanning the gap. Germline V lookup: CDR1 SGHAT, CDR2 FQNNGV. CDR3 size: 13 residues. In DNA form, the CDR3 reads TGTGCCAGCAGCTTGGGTGTCCCAGATACGCAGTATTTT. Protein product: CASSLGVPDTQYF.

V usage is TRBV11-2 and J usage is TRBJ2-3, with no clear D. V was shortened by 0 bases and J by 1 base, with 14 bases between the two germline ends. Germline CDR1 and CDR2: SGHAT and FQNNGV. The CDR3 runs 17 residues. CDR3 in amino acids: CASSLDGSLRGTDTQYF. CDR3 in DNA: TGTGCCAGCAGCTTAGATGGGTCCCTTAGGGGCACAGATACGCAGTATTTT.

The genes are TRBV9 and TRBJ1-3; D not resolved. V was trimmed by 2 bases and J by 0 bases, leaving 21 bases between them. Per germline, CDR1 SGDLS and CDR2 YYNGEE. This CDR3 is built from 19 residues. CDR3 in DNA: TGTGCCAGCAGCGTCGTTAACCTGCCTGGTAGGAGCTCTGGAAACACCATATATTTT. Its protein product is CASSVVNLPGRSSGNTIYF.

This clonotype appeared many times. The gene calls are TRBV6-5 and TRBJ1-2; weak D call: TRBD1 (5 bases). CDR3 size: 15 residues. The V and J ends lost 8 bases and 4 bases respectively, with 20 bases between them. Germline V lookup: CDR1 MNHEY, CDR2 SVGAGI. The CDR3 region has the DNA TGTGCCAGCGTCGCGGAGGGGACCGGTATCTATGGCTACACCTTC. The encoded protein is CASVAEGTGIYGYTF.

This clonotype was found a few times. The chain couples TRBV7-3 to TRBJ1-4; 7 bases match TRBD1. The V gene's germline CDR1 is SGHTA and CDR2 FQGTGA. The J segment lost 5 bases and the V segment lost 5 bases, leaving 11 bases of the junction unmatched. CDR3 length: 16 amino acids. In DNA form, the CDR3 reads TGTGCCAGCAGCCCTCCCCCGACAGGGCGGAATGAAAAACTGTTTTTT. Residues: CASSPPPTGRNEKLFF.

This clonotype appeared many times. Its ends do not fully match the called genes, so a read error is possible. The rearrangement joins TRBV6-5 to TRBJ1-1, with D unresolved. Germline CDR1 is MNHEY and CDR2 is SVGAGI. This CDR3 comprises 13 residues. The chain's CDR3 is CASRYSRATEAFF. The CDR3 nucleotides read TGTGCCAGCAGGTACTCCCGGGCCACTGAAGCTTTCTTT.

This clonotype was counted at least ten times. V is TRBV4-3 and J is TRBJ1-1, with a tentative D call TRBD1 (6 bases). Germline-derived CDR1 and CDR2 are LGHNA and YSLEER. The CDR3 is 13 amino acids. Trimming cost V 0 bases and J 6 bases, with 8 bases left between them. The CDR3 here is CASSQDRGPEAFF. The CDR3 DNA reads TGCGCCAGCAGCCAAGACAGGGGCCCTGAAGCTTTCTTT.

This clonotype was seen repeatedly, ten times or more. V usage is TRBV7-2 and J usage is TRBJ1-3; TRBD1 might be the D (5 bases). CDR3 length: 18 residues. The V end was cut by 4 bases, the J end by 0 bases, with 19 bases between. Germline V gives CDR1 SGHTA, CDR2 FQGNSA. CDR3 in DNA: TGTGCCAGCAGCTCTCCCCCCGGGACTCCCCTCTCTGGAAACACCATATATTTT. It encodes CASSSPPGTPLSGNTIYF.

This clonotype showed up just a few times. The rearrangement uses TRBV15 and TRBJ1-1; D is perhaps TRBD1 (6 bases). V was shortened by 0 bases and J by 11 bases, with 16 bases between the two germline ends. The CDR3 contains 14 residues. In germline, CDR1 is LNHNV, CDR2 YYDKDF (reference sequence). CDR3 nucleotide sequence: TGTGCCACCAGCAGAGACCGGGGGGCAGCCATCGCTTTCTTT. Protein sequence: CATSRDRGAAIAFF.

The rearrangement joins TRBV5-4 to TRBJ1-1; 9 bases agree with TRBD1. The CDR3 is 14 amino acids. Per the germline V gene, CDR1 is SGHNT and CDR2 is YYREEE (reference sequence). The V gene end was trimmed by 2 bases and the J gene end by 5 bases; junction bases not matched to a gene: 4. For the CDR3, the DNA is TGTGCCAGCAGCTTTAACAGGGGGCGAACTGAAGCTTTCTTT. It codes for CASSFNRGRTEAFF.